This T cell receptor (delta chain) was obtained from a study of gammadelta T cells in human blood (dated by TCRdb to between 2020 and 2021). The library was prepared using RT-PCR. Sequencing took place on an Illumina MiSeq. Via CATT, TCRdb reprocessed the public reads, and rows with identical DNA were then joined. Present in this sample are about 970 delta-chain clones, approximately 40% of which were seen just once. The ten largest make up under 25% of the sample. This clone is labeled medium-sized (0.01 to 0.1%). Its antigen is unknown. No much larger clone exists at a distance of one base, and base qualities are not known. Additional DNA sequences in this sample encode the identical CDR3. The research as a whole found: According to the study, polyclonal expansion of innate gamma-delta T cells right after birth appeared to be driven by microbial exposure.

Deletion took 0 bases off V and 4 bases off J, with a span of 28 bases between the germline ends. Its CDR3 holds 19 amino acids, cysteine through phenylalanine. The only DNA kept is the CDR3, 57 bases in frame from the first base. The germline V gene yields NSMFDY for CDR1 and ISSIKDK for CDR2. The sequenced sample consisted of non-Vgamma9Vdelta2 gamma-delta T cells from infant blood. Here the chain combines TRAV29/DV5 and TRDJ1; a tentative D call is TRDD3 (5 bases match). This receptor was obtained from a human donor. The sequence in DNA is TGTGCAGCAAGCGCGCATGGGCTATACGTTCCCCGATCCGGCGATAAACTCATCTTT. The translation is CAASAHGLYVPRSGDKLIF.